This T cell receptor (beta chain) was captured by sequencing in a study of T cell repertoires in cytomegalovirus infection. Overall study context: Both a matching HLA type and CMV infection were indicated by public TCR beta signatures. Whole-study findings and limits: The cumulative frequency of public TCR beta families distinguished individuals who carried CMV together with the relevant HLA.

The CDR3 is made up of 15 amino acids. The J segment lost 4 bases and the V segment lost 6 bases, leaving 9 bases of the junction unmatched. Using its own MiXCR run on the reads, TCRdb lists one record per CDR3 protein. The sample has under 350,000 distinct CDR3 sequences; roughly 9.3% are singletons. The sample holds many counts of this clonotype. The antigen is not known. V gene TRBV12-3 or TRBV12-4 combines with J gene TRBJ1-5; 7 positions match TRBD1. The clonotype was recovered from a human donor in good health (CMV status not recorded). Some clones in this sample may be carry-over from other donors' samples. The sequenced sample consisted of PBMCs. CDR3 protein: CASRRGGALNQPQHF. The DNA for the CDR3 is TGTGCCAGCAGGCGAGGGGGCGCCTTAAATCAGCCCCAGCATTTT.